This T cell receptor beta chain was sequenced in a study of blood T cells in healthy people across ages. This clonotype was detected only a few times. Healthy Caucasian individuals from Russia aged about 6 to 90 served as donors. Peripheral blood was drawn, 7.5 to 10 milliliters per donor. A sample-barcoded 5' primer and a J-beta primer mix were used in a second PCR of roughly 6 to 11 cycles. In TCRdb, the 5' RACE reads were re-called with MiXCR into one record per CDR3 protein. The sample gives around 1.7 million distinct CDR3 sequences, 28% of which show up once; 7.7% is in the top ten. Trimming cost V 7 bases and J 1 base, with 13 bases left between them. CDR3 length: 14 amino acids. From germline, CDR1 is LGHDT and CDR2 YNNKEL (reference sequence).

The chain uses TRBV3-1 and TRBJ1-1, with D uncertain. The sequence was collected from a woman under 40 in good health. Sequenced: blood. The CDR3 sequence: CASTNSIANTEAFF. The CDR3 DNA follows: TGTGCCAGCACCAACAGTATTGCGAACACTGAAGCTTTCTTT.